This passage covers 9 T cell receptor beta chains from one sample sequenced in a study of beta chain features in type 1 diabetes. Expressed TCRB transcripts were sequenced because the isolated RNA had all been reverse transcribed beforehand. The assay was immunoSEQ multiplex PCR, and TCRdb's table has in-frame clones only and misses some. The top ten clones hold roughly 0.045% of a sample with 300,000 to 350,000 clones, less than 20% of them seen once. Source material: naive CD4+ T cells from blood. These TCRs come from a woman between 18 and 29 years old in good health.

This clone has just a few counts. The chain employs TRBV25-1 and TRBJ2-1, with 9 bases matching TRBD2. This CDR3 region has 14 residues. V lost 6 bases, J lost 6 bases, and 6 bases stayed unmatched. Looked up from germline, CDR1 is MGHDK and CDR2 is SYGVNS. The CDR3 nucleotides are TGTGCCAGCAGACTAGCGGGTGGGGGCAATGAGCAGTTCTTC. Protein sequence: CASRLAGGGNEQFF.

This clone appeared a few times. The chain couples TRBV18 to TRBJ2-3; D is possibly TRBD1 (5 bases). V was shortened by 3 bases and J by 2 bases, with 12 bases between the two germline ends. The CDR3 spans 15 residues. CDR1 is KGHSH and CDR2 is LQKENI in the germline V gene. CDR3 sequence: CASSPPRVITDTQYF. In DNA form, the CDR3 reads TGTGCCAGCTCACCGCCCAGGGTTATCACAGATACGCAGTATTTT.

This clone was counted only a few times. The rearrangement uses TRBV5-1 and TRBJ1-5; D gene uncertain. CDR1 and CDR2 (germline): SGHRS, YFSETQ. V lost 0 bases and J 2 bases, leaving 9 bases between the germline ends. The CDR3 covers 15 residues. The CDR3 DNA follows: TGCGCCAGCAGCTTGGACGGGGAGGGCAATCAGCCCCAGCATTTT. Translation: CASSLDGEGNQPQHF.

The V and J genes are TRBV5-4 and TRBJ2-7, with TRBD1 as a possible D gene (5 bases). CDR1 is SGHNT and CDR2 is YYREEE in the germline V gene (reference sequence). The CDR3 is made up of 12 amino acids. Trimming shortened V by 2 bases and J by 4 bases, and 7 bases separated the two germline ends. The CDR3 nucleotides are TGTGCCAGCAGCTTTGGACAATACGAGCAGTACTTC. It encodes CASSFGQYEQYF.

The rearrangement links TRBV27 to TRBJ2-1; unclear D gene. V was clipped by 2 bases and J by 0 bases, with 8 bases between them. This CDR3 is 15 amino acids long. Per the germline V gene, CDR1 is MNHEY and CDR2 is SMNVEV (reference sequence). The CDR3 sequence is CASSLVRSSYNEQFF. CDR3 in DNA: TGTGCCAGCAGTTTAGTAAGGAGCTCCTACAATGAGCAGTTCTTC.

Ten or more counts support this clone. The chain couples TRBV25-1 to TRBJ2-7; the D gene is possibly TRBD1 (6 bases). This CDR3 region has 14 residues. With 1 base removed from V and 6 bases from J, the gap between germline ends came to 13 bases. Looked up from germline, CDR1 is MGHDK and CDR2 is SYGVNS. The DNA of the CDR3 is TGTGCCAGCAGTGAATTGGCGTTGGGGGCCGAGCAGTACTTC. Translation: CASSELALGAEQYF.

The chain links TRBV30 to TRBJ2-3; 8 nucleotides agree with TRBD1. The CDR3 sequence is 13 residues long. With V trimmed by 6 bases and J by 2 bases, 4 bases remained unmatched. From germline, CDR1 is GTSNPN and CDR2 SVGIG (reference sequence). The CDR3 protein is CACRQGPTDTQYF. DNA for the CDR3: TGTGCCTGCCGACAGGGGCCCACAGATACGCAGTATTTT.

The chain combines TRBV27 with TRBJ2-1; D is possibly TRBD2 (6 bases). V was shortened by 3 bases and J by 5 bases, with 11 bases between the two germline ends. The germline V gene encodes CDR1 MNHEY and CDR2 SMNVEV (reference sequence). CDR3 length: 14 amino acids. This CDR3 is CASSFQGLNNEQFF. Written as DNA, the CDR3 is TGTGCCAGCAGTTTCCAGGGACTTAACAATGAGCAGTTCTTC.

V usage is TRBV11-2 and J usage is TRBJ2-1; TRBD1 is a possible D gene (5 bases). Germline V gene data show CDR1 as SGHAT and CDR2 as FQNNGV. This CDR3 is built from 13 residues. V was trimmed by 4 bases and J by 7 bases, leaving 11 bases between them. CDR3 residues: CASSSGRRNEQFF. The CDR3 nucleotides read TGTGCCAGCAGCTCAGGGCGGCGGAATGAGCAGTTCTTC.